Listed below are T cell receptor beta chains from one sample, sequenced in a study of T cell responses to AZD1222 COVID-19 vaccine. Using immunoSEQ multiplex PCR, the repertoire was profiled, and TCRdb retains in-frame clones only, with some absent. The data show under 200,000 clones, 92% seen once. The input for sequencing was peripheral blood, taken on day 0 of MenACWY control vaccination. Receptors originate from an adult in good health. Each CDR3 is given with its conserved first and last residue. Fields, in order: V gene, J gene, clone size, D gene, CDR3 DNA, CDR3 protein. A D gene is named only where the DNA matches it firmly. Only part of the rows carry a size: once, few, many, or a class if the clone is expanded.

V gene: TRBV30
J gene: TRBJ1-5
clone size: .
D gene: .
CDR3 DNA: TGTGCCTGGAGCCAGGGTCCGACTCAGCCCCAGCATTTT
CDR3 protein: CAWSQGPTQPQHF

V gene: TRBV7-2
J gene: TRBJ2-2
clone size: .
D gene: TRBD2
CDR3 DNA: TGTGCCAGCAGCTTACGGTATCGGGAGGGCACCGGGGAGCTGTTTTTT
CDR3 protein: CASSLRYREGTGELFF

V gene: TRBV5-1
J gene: TRBJ2-5
clone size: .
D gene: .
CDR3 DNA: TGCGCCAGCAGCCCCGGCGGAAGGGGGGAGACCCAGTACTTC
CDR3 protein: CASSPGGRGETQYF

V gene: TRBV29-1
J gene: TRBJ2-7
clone size: .
D gene: .
CDR3 DNA: TGCAGCGGCTTGGGGGATACCTACGAGCAGTACTTC
CDR3 protein: CSGLGDTYEQYF

V gene: TRBV6-6
J gene: TRBJ2-7
clone size: .
D gene: TRBD1
CDR3 DNA: TGTGCCAGCAGCTTCTACCCCCGCGACAGGGCCCACGAGCAGTACTTC
CDR3 protein: CASSFYPRDRAHEQYF

V gene: TRBV19
J gene: TRBJ2-7
clone size: few
D gene: TRBD1
CDR3 DNA: TGTGCCAGTATGGTCGGGACAGGGGCGCGCGAGCAGTACTTC
CDR3 protein: CASMVGTGAREQYF

V gene: TRBV29-1
J gene: TRBJ2-3
clone size: .
D gene: TRBD1
CDR3 DNA: TGCAGCGTTGAAGGACAGGGGGGAGATACGCAGTATTTT
CDR3 protein: CSVEGQGGDTQYF

V gene: TRBV28
J gene: TRBJ2-7
clone size: .
D gene: TRBD1
CDR3 DNA: TGTGCCAGCAGTTTAACAGGGGGAAAGTACTTC
CDR3 protein: CASSLTGGKYF

V gene: TRBV20-1
J gene: TRBJ2-7
clone size: .
D gene: TRBD1
CDR3 DNA: TGCAGTGCTAGTAGGGGACAGCCTCCCTACGAGCAGTACTTC
CDR3 protein: CSASRGQPPYEQYF

V gene: TRBV7-9
J gene: TRBJ2-7
clone size: .
D gene: .
CDR3 DNA: TGTGCCAGCATCCCCCTAGGAACCAACGAGCAGTACTTC
CDR3 protein: CASIPLGTNEQYF

V gene: TRBV5-6
J gene: TRBJ1-1
clone size: once
D gene: TRBD1
CDR3 DNA: TGTGCCAGCAGCTTTCCCCAGGGGGCACACCCTGAAGCTTTCTTT
CDR3 protein: CASSFPQGAHPEAFF

V gene: TRBV7-9
J gene: TRBJ2-5
clone size: .
D gene: TRBD2
CDR3 DNA: TGTGCCAGCAGCTTAACTAGCGGAGAGACCCAGTACTTC
CDR3 protein: CASSLTSGETQYF

V gene: TRBV10-3
J gene: TRBJ1-2
clone size: .
D gene: TRBD1
CDR3 DNA: TGTGCCATTGGGTGGATACAGGGGGACACCTTC
CDR3 protein: CAIGWIQGDTF

V gene: TRBV11-2
J gene: TRBJ1-2
clone size: few
D gene: .
CDR3 DNA: TGTGCCAGCAGCTTATCTGAGGACTATGGCTACACCTTC
CDR3 protein: CASSLSEDYGYTF

V gene: TRBV7-8
J gene: TRBJ2-1
clone size: .
D gene: .
CDR3 DNA: TGTGCCAGCAGCTCATACAGGGTAGGGTCCTACAATGAGCAGTTCTTC
CDR3 protein: CASSSYRVGSYNEQFF

V gene: TRBV24-1
J gene: TRBJ2-1
clone size: .
D gene: .
CDR3 DNA: TGTGCCACCAGTGATAGCGGTTCCTACAATGAGCAGTTCTTC
CDR3 protein: CATSDSGSYNEQFF

V gene: TRBV6-5
J gene: TRBJ2-1
clone size: .
D gene: .
CDR3 DNA: TGTGCCAGCAGTACCCTCGGCGCGGAGCAGTTCTTC
CDR3 protein: CASSTLGAEQFF

V gene: TRBV29-1
J gene: TRBJ2-5
clone size: .
D gene: .
CDR3 DNA: TGCAGCGTCGGAGAGGGGGGACAAGAGACCCAGTACTTC
CDR3 protein: CSVGEGGQETQYF

V gene: TRBV2
J gene: TRBJ1-2
clone size: .
D gene: .
CDR3 DNA: TGTGCCATCCCGGGGCGGGTTAACTATGGCTACACCTTC
CDR3 protein: CAIPGRVNYGYTF

V gene: TRBV28
J gene: TRBJ2-1
clone size: .
D gene: .
CDR3 DNA: TGTGCCAGCACCACTCCGGGGGCAGTTTACAATGAGCAGTTCTTC
CDR3 protein: CASTTPGAVYNEQFF

V gene: TRBV7-9
J gene: TRBJ2-7
clone size: .
D gene: .
CDR3 DNA: TGTGCCAGCAGGGCAGGCGCGGAGCAGTACTTC
CDR3 protein: CASRAGAEQYF

V gene: TRBV27
J gene: TRBJ2-1
clone size: .
D gene: .
CDR3 DNA: TGTGCCAGCAGTGGCGCGCAGTCGCAGCAGTTCTTC
CDR3 protein: CASSGAQSQQFF

V gene: TRBV7-8
J gene: TRBJ1-2
clone size: .
D gene: .
CDR3 DNA: TGTGCCAGCAGCTTAAGTAGACAGCCATATGGCTACACCTTC
CDR3 protein: CASSLSRQPYGYTF

V gene: TRBV19
J gene: TRBJ1-6
clone size: few
D gene: TRBD1
CDR3 DNA: TGTGCCAGTAGTACCGAAGTCCCCGGGACAGCTAATTCACCCCTCCACTTT
CDR3 protein: CASSTEVPGTANSPLHF

V gene: TRBV7-3
J gene: TRBJ2-3
clone size: few
D gene: TRBD2
CDR3 DNA: TGTGCCAGCAGCTTACTAGCGGAGGGGGATACGCAGTATTTT
CDR3 protein: CASSLLAEGDTQYF

V gene: TRBV5-1
J gene: TRBJ1-5
clone size: .
D gene: .
CDR3 DNA: TGCGCCAGCAGCCCTGACGGGGGCCTAAATCAGCCCCAGCATTTT
CDR3 protein: CASSPDGGLNQPQHF

V gene: TRBV27
J gene: TRBJ2-7
clone size: .
D gene: .
CDR3 DNA: TGTGCCAGCAGTTTTTTAGGGCCTGGCGAGCAGTACTTC
CDR3 protein: CASSFLGPGEQYF

V gene: TRBV5-1
J gene: TRBJ1-1
clone size: .
D gene: .
CDR3 DNA: TGCGCCAGCAGCTTGGAGTCTAAGGCTGAAGCTTTCTTT
CDR3 protein: CASSLESKAEAFF

V gene: TRBV6-5
J gene: TRBJ1-5
clone size: .
D gene: TRBD1
CDR3 DNA: TGTGCCAGCAGGGCCGGGACAGAATTCAATCAGCCCCAGCATTTT
CDR3 protein: CASRAGTEFNQPQHF

V gene: TRBV14
J gene: TRBJ2-2
clone size: once
D gene: .
CDR3 DNA: TGTGCCAGCAGCCAGTTAAAGGCGAACACCGGGGAGCTGTTTTTT
CDR3 protein: CASSQLKANTGELFF

V gene: TRBV12-3/TRBV12-4
J gene: TRBJ2-7
clone size: .
D gene: TRBD2
CDR3 DNA: TGTGCCAGTAGTGCGGGACTAGCACGCGAGCAGTACTTC
CDR3 protein: CASSAGLAREQYF

V gene: TRBV9
J gene: TRBJ1-4
clone size: .
D gene: TRBD1
CDR3 DNA: TGTGCCAGCAGCGTCGGCTGGGACAGCCCAACTAATGAAAAACTGTTTTTT
CDR3 protein: CASSVGWDSPTNEKLFF

V gene: TRBV30
J gene: TRBJ2-3
clone size: .
D gene: TRBD1
CDR3 DNA: TGTGCCTGGAGTTCAGGGACAGCCGGAGCTACGCAGTATTTT
CDR3 protein: CAWSSGTAGATQYF

V gene: TRBV3-1/TRBV3-2
J gene: TRBJ1-5
clone size: .
D gene: .
CDR3 DNA: TGTGCCAGCAGCCAAGACCCGGGACCAAGGAATCAGCCCCAGCATTTT
CDR3 protein: CASSQDPGPRNQPQHF

V gene: TRBV27
J gene: TRBJ2-7
clone size: .
D gene: TRBD1
CDR3 DNA: TGTGCCAGCGGGACAGGGGTATACGAGCAGTACTTC
CDR3 protein: CASGTGVYEQYF

V gene: TRBV2
J gene: TRBJ1-2
clone size: .
D gene: .
CDR3 DNA: TGTGCCAGCATTCTCGTTGAGGAGTTTGGCTACACCTTC
CDR3 protein: CASILVEEFGYTF

V gene: TRBV2
J gene: TRBJ2-7
clone size: .
D gene: .
CDR3 DNA: TGTGCCAGCAGTGTGGGGGGCGAGCAGTACTTC
CDR3 protein: CASSVGGEQYF

V gene: TRBV6-2/TRBV6-3
J gene: TRBJ1-5
clone size: .
D gene: TRBD1
CDR3 DNA: TGTGCCAGCAGTTCAGGGGGCGCGAAGCCCCAGCATTTT
CDR3 protein: CASSSGGAKPQHF

V gene: TRBV5-1
J gene: TRBJ2-1
clone size: once
D gene: TRBD2
CDR3 DNA: TGCGCCAGCAGCTCGACCATAGCGGGAGGAATGTACAATGAGCAGTTCTTC
CDR3 protein: CASSSTIAGGMYNEQFF

V gene: TRBV28
J gene: TRBJ1-2
clone size: .
D gene: .
CDR3 DNA: TGTGCCAGCAGTCTATCACAGGGAAACTATGGCTACACCTTC
CDR3 protein: CASSLSQGNYGYTF

V gene: TRBV4-3
J gene: TRBJ2-3
clone size: once
D gene: .
CDR3 DNA: TGCGCCAGCAGCCAAGATGGGGGCACCCAGGCGCAGTATTTT
CDR3 protein: CASSQDGGTQAQYF

V gene: TRBV6-1
J gene: TRBJ1-1
clone size: .
D gene: TRBD1
CDR3 DNA: TGTGCCAGCAGTGAAGGGATACGACAGGGGACGAACACTGAAGCTTTCTTT
CDR3 protein: CASSEGIRQGTNTEAFF

V gene: TRBV6-2/TRBV6-3
J gene: TRBJ1-2
clone size: .
D gene: .
CDR3 DNA: TGTGCCAGCAGTTACGTGGGTCGGGTTGGCTACACCTTC
CDR3 protein: CASSYVGRVGYTF

V gene: TRBV7-3
J gene: TRBJ2-1
clone size: .
D gene: .
CDR3 DNA: TGTGCCAGCAGCTTAACAGGCGGGCATGGTTTCAATGAGCAGTTCTTC
CDR3 protein: CASSLTGGHGFNEQFF

V gene: TRBV7-9
J gene: TRBJ1-5
clone size: .
D gene: .
CDR3 DNA: TGTGCCAGCAGCTTAGATGGTCAGCCCCAGCATTTT
CDR3 protein: CASSLDGQPQHF

V gene: TRBV7-2
J gene: TRBJ1-2
clone size: .
D gene: .
CDR3 DNA: TGTGCCAGCAGCTTAGCTACGACAGCTAACTATGGCTACACCTTC
CDR3 protein: CASSLATTANYGYTF

V gene: TRBV6-1
J gene: TRBJ2-1
clone size: .
D gene: .
CDR3 DNA: TGTGCCAGCAGCCAACTAGCTGAGCAGTTCTTC
CDR3 protein: CASSQLAEQFF

V gene: TRBV4-3
J gene: TRBJ1-3
clone size: .
D gene: .
CDR3 DNA: TGCGCCAGCAGCCCAGGGAGGGGTGCGGGAAACACCATATATTTT
CDR3 protein: CASSPGRGAGNTIYF

V gene: TRBV3-1/TRBV3-2
J gene: TRBJ1-1
clone size: few
D gene: .
CDR3 DNA: TGTGCCAGCAGCCAACAAGCCAGGAACACTGAAGCTTTCTTT
CDR3 protein: CASSQQARNTEAFF

V gene: TRBV7-2
J gene: TRBJ2-1
clone size: .
D gene: .
CDR3 DNA: TGTGCCAGCAGCTTAGTCCCTGTTTACAATGAGCAGTTCTTC
CDR3 protein: CASSLVPVYNEQFF

V gene: TRBV21-1
J gene: TRBJ1-2
clone size: .
D gene: .
CDR3 DNA: TGTGCCAGCAGCAATCGGTGTAATTTGCTTCTCGAGCTTGGGACGGGCTACACCTTC
CDR3 protein: CASSNRCNLLLELGTGYTF

V gene: TRBV9
J gene: TRBJ2-7
clone size: .
D gene: TRBD2
CDR3 DNA: TGTGCCAGCAGCGCGACTAGCACCGAGCAGTACTTC
CDR3 protein: CASSATSTEQYF

V gene: TRBV7-9
J gene: TRBJ2-5
clone size: .
D gene: .
CDR3 DNA: TGTGCCAGCGGCCGACATGAAACCCCTCGCTACCAAGAGACCCAGTACTTC
CDR3 protein: CASGRHETPRYQETQYF

V gene: TRBV7-9
J gene: TRBJ2-6
clone size: .
D gene: TRBD1
CDR3 DNA: TGTGCCGGGGACAGTCCCTCTGGGGCCAACGTCCTGACTTTC
CDR3 protein: CAGDSPSGANVLTF

V gene: TRBV5-5
J gene: TRBJ2-3
clone size: .
D gene: TRBD2
CDR3 DNA: TGTGCCACCAGTACCGGGACTAGCGGGGGAGATACGCAGTATTTT
CDR3 protein: CATSTGTSGGDTQYF

V gene: TRBV11-2
J gene: TRBJ1-3
clone size: .
D gene: .
CDR3 DNA: TGTGCCACCGGTACCACCATAGACCGAAACACCATATATTTT
CDR3 protein: CATGTTIDRNTIYF

V gene: TRBV6-6
J gene: TRBJ1-3
clone size: .
D gene: .
CDR3 DNA: TGTGCCAGCAGTCGAGGAGGACATGACTCTGGAAACACCATATATTTT
CDR3 protein: CASSRGGHDSGNTIYF

V gene: TRBV7-9
J gene: TRBJ2-7
clone size: .
D gene: .
CDR3 DNA: TGTGCCAGCAGCAATGACAGAGGCGAGCAGTACTTC
CDR3 protein: CASSNDRGEQYF

V gene: TRBV4-2
J gene: TRBJ1-2
clone size: once
D gene: .
CDR3 DNA: TGTGCCAGCAGCAACGGACATGAGGGTGGCTACACCTTC
CDR3 protein: CASSNGHEGGYTF